This T cell receptor beta chain was documented in a study of T cell repertoires in ileal Crohn's disease (dated by TCRdb to the late 2010s). The study in broad terms: The median duration of disease was around 7.3 years, and at the time of surgery 35% of patients were active smokers. Every patient underwent surgery because of a complication, which was stricturing disease in about 61% and penetrating disease in 39%. About half of the patients received postoperative therapy: fewer than 12 received thiopurines and 15 to 20 received anti-TNF agents. Biopsies taken from the inflamed portion of the ileum in the surgical resection specimen were designated as M0 samples. Roughly 0.55 micrograms of biopsy DNA per sample were submitted for commercial TCRB immunosequencing. TCR repertoire analysis was done in fewer than 75 Crohn's disease patients from a prospective multicentre cohort. The study ran alongside a multicentre cohort designed to identify predictors of early endoscopic recurrence after ileocolonic resection. A Rutgeerts score higher than i0 was the definition used for endoscopic postoperative recurrence. The study sequenced 150 to 200 mucosal samples from more than 50 patients, taken at several locations on the surgical specimen and at postoperative endoscopy. What the authors observed across the whole study: Patients who were active smokers at surgery had a significantly higher proportion of clonal expansions than non-smokers (25.9% vs 17.9%, p=0.02). Sorted CD8 T cells carried more high-frequency clones than CD4 T cells, suggesting mucosal expansions were mainly CD8. Only a subgroup of patients, of unstated size, had mucosal CD4 and CD8 T cells sorted and sequenced. Higher percentages of high-frequency clones at the time of surgery were linked to endoscopic recurrence, and every patient with clonality above 26.8% (18/57) had recurrence.

Reading from cysteine to phenylalanine, the CDR3 counts 14 amino acids. Only CDR3 DNA remains: 42 bases, in frame from the first base. Trimming at the junction amounts to 1 base on V and 3 bases on J, and the germline ends lie 7 bases apart. CDR1 SEHNR and CDR2 FQNEAQ are derived from the germline V gene (reference sequence). Preparation of the library involved the immunoSEQ multiplex PCR assay. Adaptive Biotechnology amplified CDR3 regions from genomic DNA with a two-step multiplex PCR that controlled for amplification bias. Primers covering every V and J gene segment were used in the first PCR, while barcodes and Illumina adapters were added in the second PCR. An Illumina instrument was used to sequence the CDR3 libraries. The study's own analysis went as follows. Analysis combined the vendor-provided pipelines with custom analysis of raw data in R/Bioconductor under R version 3.3.0. Clonality, which ranges from 0 to 1, was calculated as the inverse of the normalised Shannon entropy across all productive clones. High-frequency clones were defined as the share of the repertoire taken up by the top 100 clones, keeping only clones that passed a 95% confidence test. Overlap between samples was measured with the Morisita-Horn index, while repertoire diversity was measured with the Simpson index. In TCRdb, the immuneACCESS table is reduced to in-frame sequences with V and J assigned. These tables do not hold every clone; where another copy was compared, an unresolved V gene accounts for under half, and the others remain unexplained. V and J calls and clone size follow that table, whereas D and trimming were derived from the DNA. This sample gives around 5,200 clones in total; 82% of them show up just once. Of the sample, 20% to 25% falls within the top ten clones.

This clone was seen a single time. Its antigen has not been determined. Base qualities are missing; no much larger clone stands one base away. What this sample's time point label stands for: inflamed ileum from the surgical specimen. Adults with ileal or ileocolonic Crohn's disease for whom ileocolonic resection was indicated were considered eligible. Whole ileal mucosal biopsies were kept frozen at -80 degrees C prior to DNA extraction. A TRizol-based method was used to extract genomic DNA from the frozen whole biopsies, and the DNA was quantified with a NanoDrop 2000 spectrophotometer. The material sequenced was ileal tissue. The rearranged chain carries TRBV7-9 and TRBJ2-1; the D gene is not confidently resolved. The sequence derives from an adult with Crohn's disease. The CDR3 amino acid sequence is: CASSLGPLYNEQFF. The nucleotides are TGTGCCAGCAGCTTAGGGCCCCTCTACAATGAGCAGTTCTTC.